This entry describes one T cell receptor beta chain. There is no known antigen for this receptor. The input lacks base qualities; no much larger clone sits a single base away. This record comes from a study of cytomegalovirus exposure and HLA in healthy donors (TCRdb year 2017). For context, the study as a whole: An earlier analysis of 550 to 700 of the donors reported roughly 300 Gb of sequence data and roughly 100 million unique TCR beta sequences from about 179 million T cells. Roughly five DR-DQ haplotypes were treated as single units for association and clustering because of strong linkage in the cohort. Typing coverage differed by locus: A, B, C, DRB1 and DQB1 were typed in about 629-630 donors, DQA1 in 522, DPA1 in some 570, and DPB1 in just under 490. To study patterns of TCR occurrence, a later analysis re-analyzed previously published TCR beta repertoires from around 670 donors and added high-resolution HLA genotyping. To predict cytomegalovirus infection status, the study brought together high-throughput TCR immunosequencing, statistical association of individual TCRs with disease status, and machine learning. In an earlier analysis of 587 of the donors, high-throughput TCR beta sequencing was used to judge whether each TCR beta V gene segment behaved as functional or pseudogenic. The aim of the study was to test whether cataloging public T cell receptors could identify signatures of past pathogen exposure. In addition to the first cohort of roughly 670 subjects, a separate validation cohort of about 120 different subjects was used. Both class I and class II loci were covered by HLA typing, at four-digit resolution. An early release that covered fewer than 750 HLA-typed donors contained approximately 300 gigabases of sequencing data and about 84 million unique TCR sequences. Among almost 400 genotyped donors of the cohort, an average of about 240,000 unique TCR beta nucleotide sequences were sequenced per donor, roughly 20% of them non-productive. Every discovery cohort repertoire had been produced on one sequencing platform. Genome-wide SNP genotypes for about 60% of the 666 donors were used in a later genetic analysis, which treated that subset as a discovery cohort. In the later analysis, no new phenotypic data were used to find candidate immune exposures; instead, reliance was placed on TCR beta sequences and their occurrence across donors. Donor age, sex, ethnicity and CMV serostatus were compiled alongside the repertoire data. The study profiled the T cell repertoires of about 640 subjects by immunosequencing and related them to cytomegalovirus serostatus. The genetic ancestry cluster associated with self-reported Caucasian donors included 81% of the roughly 400 genotyped donors.

The cohort comprised 666 healthy bone marrow donors. At the time of sampling, every cohort member was nominally healthy, though immune exposures that went unrecorded were likely present. The donor was CMV seropositive and belonged to the group of about 290 seropositive cohort members. Every donor gave a peripheral blood sample, and the peripheral blood mononuclear cells from that sample were used for TCR beta sequencing. Genomic DNA extraction from the blood cell samples was performed with the Qiagen DNeasy Blood Extraction Kit. Study-wide findings and limitations: A later analysis reported that several top co-occurrence clusters appeared linked to parvovirus B19, influenza, CMV and Epstein-Barr virus. A group of highly shared sequence variants was considered likely to be a technical artifact of the sequencing pipeline. Some IMGT-functional V segments, including TRBV6-2 and TRBV6-3, could not be distinguished by the 87-base-pair reads and were therefore excluded. In a later analysis, HLA-associated TCR beta chains showed more clonal expansion and lower generation probabilities than non-associated chains that were equally common. The earlier analysis of some 560 of the donors excluded approximately 15 rarely observed V segments, including chromosome 9 orphons, because counts were too low. A later analysis found that TCR association rates varied across HLA loci, with DRB1 alleles showing the most associated TCRs and HLA-C alleles the fewest. According to a later analysis, most CMV-associated TCR beta chains appeared to be HLA-restricted, and the HLA associations seemed to be driven largely by CMV exposure. Correlated functional status among segregating V segments might reflect linkage disequilibrium, but an unknown experimental factor could not be ruled out. In this cohort, only TCR beta chains were sequenced, and detectable features were limited by the absence of alpha or paired-chain data. In both the original and validation cohorts, the classifier was reported to diagnose cytomegalovirus status with high specificity and sensitivity. The only immune exposure information available for the cohort was CMV serostatus. A further reported finding was that TCR beta sequences accurately predicted the HLA-A and HLA-B alleles for most subjects in the first cohort. Sequencing depth was assumed to be roughly uniform across donors in the presence/absence analyses, though that assumption may not hold. Across donors, most TCR sequences were observed very rarely, whereas some public TCRs were present in many individuals. A later genetic analysis reported fewer N-insertions in productive TCRs among donors in an Asian-associated ancestry cluster than the roughly 620-donor mean. When HLA alleles, especially DR and DQ, strongly co-occurred, attributing TCR associations to individual alleles was difficult. It was suggested by the authors that the approach could potentially be generalized to other disease states and immunological phenotypes. A later genetic analysis associated a missense DCLRE1C variant with V-gene and J-gene trimming of TCR beta chains, and an independent cohort replicated the association. At a false discovery rate of 0.05, a later analysis linked 15,000 to 20,000 TCR beta sequences to specific HLA alleles. In an earlier analysis of about 600 of the donors, most TCR beta V segments appeared in productive rearrangements about 90% or about 30% of the time, broadly matching IMGT annotations. In vitro tests confirmed that a few of the cytomegalovirus-associated TCR beta chains recognize cytomegalovirus antigens. Because HLA typing was unavailable for some donors at each locus, only the typed subset was used in association tests. In the study, approximately 150 TCR beta chains were listed as associated with cytomegalovirus.

From a lookup of the germline V gene, CDR1 and CDR2 are SQVTM and ANQGSEA. From the cysteine through the phenylalanine, the CDR3 covers 16 amino acids. Only the CDR3 DNA stays, 48 bases, in frame from base 1. V loses 1 base of germline sequence and J loses 0 bases, and the interval between the two ends is 13 bases. Library prep was done by the immunoSEQ multiplex PCR assay. The multiplex PCR relied on a mix of 60 forward primers for TCR Vbeta segments and 13 reverse primers for TCR Jbeta segments. The CDR3 region of rearranged TCR beta genes was amplified from genomic DNA with a multiplex PCR assay. The Illumina HiSeq System was used to sequence the amplified TCR beta libraries as 87-base-pair reads. In the original analysis: A later analysis tallied around 87 million unique TCR beta chains across the 550 to 850 repertoires, and 10 million to 11 million of those chains were shared by two or more donors. Raw reads were error-corrected and collapsed into unique sequences by a nearest-neighbor algorithm in which closely related sequences were merged to remove PCR and sequencing errors. V, D and J gene segments were assigned by aligning CDR3 sequences to IMGT reference sequences. For a sequence to be retained, at least a six-nucleotide match to both a V gene segment and a J gene segment was required. A rearrangement counted as productive if the CDR3 had no stop codons and remained in frame with V and J, and every other rearrangement counted as non-productive. Following IMGT convention, CDR3 was defined as the stretch from the second conserved V-encoded cysteine up to the conserved J-encoded phenylalanine. In an earlier analysis of more than 550 of the donors, sequences lacking an unambiguous match to a single V gene segment were excluded. In an earlier analysis of around 600 of the donors, V segments were called functional above 56.7% productive rearrangements and were called segregating when the between-donor standard deviation exceeded 5%. A statistical classification framework was developed to diagnose cytomegalovirus status using the catalog of TCR beta chain sequences. A later analysis assigned V and J genes by comparing TCR nucleotide sequences with IMGT/GENE-DB human TR gene sequences. Using the TCRdist pipeline, a later analysis assigned CDR3 sequences along with most-parsimonious VDJ recombination scenarios. In a later analysis, each TCR beta chain was defined by its CDR3 amino acid sequence together with its V-gene family, and reads without a unique V-gene family were excluded. A later analysis removed several hundred highly shared, low-generation-probability nucleotide sequences to deal with suspected cross-contamination and a sequencing artifact. In a later analysis, a clonal expansion index for each public chain was calculated from normalized within-repertoire ranks of inferred template counts. In a later analysis, generation probabilities were computed with a VDJ recombination model fitted to out-of-frame rearrangements, and the resulting probabilities were checked against IGoR. Hypergeometric tests were used in a later analysis to score TCR-TCR, TCR-HLA and TCR-CMV co-occurrence, with a repertoire-size bias correction applied to the TCR pairs. A later analysis estimated false discovery rates by permuting HLA or CMV assignments 20 times. In a later analysis, co-occurring TCRs were grouped using DBSCAN, with TCRdist sequence similarity added in when clustering inside HLA-allele-positive subsets. Repertoires with fewer than 30,000 or more than 120,000 public chains, plus five repertoires with anomalous nucleotide sharing, were excluded from co-occurrence clustering. This is the immuneACCESS table as TCRdb keeps it, with only in-frame sequences that have V and J called. A part of the clones is gone; compared with another copy, unresolved V genes explain less than half, and the rest is unexplained. The D gene and trimming were derived from the DNA, and the V and J assignments and clone size from that table. Across this sample there are 95,000 to 120,000 clones, with around 77% seen only once. The ten largest clones capture 5% to 5.5% of the sample.

The sequenced sample consisted of PBMCs. The chain was built from TRBV29-1 and TRBJ2-4, with a tentative D gene TRBD2 over 6 matching bases. This receptor was taken from a woman aged 30 to 39 in good health and CMV-seropositive. The DNA sequence reads TGCAGCGTTGAAGGCGGGGTAGCCGTAGCCAAAAACATTCAGTACTTC. Its product reads: CSVEGGVAVAKNIQYF.